The present T cell receptor beta chain was sequenced within a study of cytomegalovirus exposure and HLA in healthy donors (dated by TCRdb to about 2017). The study in broad terms: In an earlier analysis of 550 to 750 of the donors, around 290 Gb of sequence data and 90 million to 130 million unique TCR beta sequences from 150 million to 200 million T cells were reported. An earlier analysis of 500 to 750 of the donors applied high-throughput TCR beta sequencing to assess whether each TCR beta V gene segment acted as functional or pseudogenic. Every discovery cohort repertoire had been produced on one sequencing platform. Among the roughly 430 genotyped donors, approximately 81% belonged to the genetic ancestry cluster associated with self-reported Caucasian donors. To predict cytomegalovirus infection status, the study brought together high-throughput TCR immunosequencing, statistical association of individual TCRs with disease status, and machine learning. The study used immunosequencing to profile the T cell repertoires of some 600 subjects and linked those repertoires to cytomegalovirus serostatus. A later genetic analysis took genome-wide SNP genotypes for 398 of the 666 donors and used that subset as a discovery cohort. Typing coverage varied by locus: about 620-630 donors for A, B, C, DRB1 and DQB1; some 520 for DQA1; approximately 570 for DPA1; approximately 470 for DPB1. A later analysis re-analyzed previously published TCR beta repertoires from roughly 630 donors and added high-resolution HLA genotyping to study TCR occurrence patterns. Besides the first cohort of more than 650 subjects, a separate validation cohort made up of over 95 different subjects was used. Donor age, sex, ethnicity and CMV serostatus were compiled alongside the repertoire data. Several DR-DQ haplotypes were treated as single units for association and clustering because of strong linkage in the cohort. Approximately 310 gigabases of sequencing data and some 85 million unique TCR sequences were included in an early release covering around 650 HLA-typed donors. The study was designed to test whether signatures of past pathogen exposure could be identified by cataloging public T cell receptors. Across 398 genotyped donors of the cohort, an average of about 250,000 unique TCR beta nucleotide sequences per donor were sequenced, and 15% to 20% of those sequences were non-productive. HLA typing covered class I and class II loci at four-digit resolution. Rather than drawing on any new phenotypic data, the later analysis identified candidate immune exposures from TCR beta sequences and the way those sequences occurred across donors.

Library generation was performed with the immunoSEQ multiplex PCR assay. For the multiplex PCR, a mixture combining 60 forward primers for TCR Vbeta segments and 13 reverse primers for TCR Jbeta segments was used. The CDR3 region of rearranged TCR beta genes was amplified from genomic DNA with a multiplex PCR assay. Amplified TCR beta libraries were sequenced as 87-base-pair reads on the Illumina HiSeq System. The study's own analysis went as follows. A later analysis tallied roughly 80 million unique TCR beta chains across the 610 or so repertoires, and approximately 12 million of those chains were shared by two or more donors. Raw reads were error-corrected and collapsed into unique sequences by a nearest-neighbor algorithm in which closely related sequences were merged to remove PCR and sequencing errors. CDR3 sequences were aligned to IMGT reference sequences to assign V, D and J gene segments. For a sequence to be retained, a match of at least six nucleotides to both a V gene segment and a J gene segment was required. Rearrangements were classified as productive when the CDR3 lacked stop codons and remained in frame with V and J, and all other rearrangements were classified as non-productive. Following IMGT convention, CDR3 was defined as the stretch from the second conserved V-encoded cysteine to the conserved J-encoded phenylalanine. The earlier analysis of approximately 500 of the donors excluded sequences that lacked an unambiguous match to a single V gene segment. An earlier analysis of under 750 of the donors called V segments functional above 56.7% productive rearrangements and segregating when the between-donor standard deviation exceeded 5%. A statistical classification framework was built for diagnosing cytomegalovirus status from the catalog of TCR beta chain sequences. V and J gene assignment, in a later analysis, came from comparing TCR nucleotide sequences with IMGT/GENE-DB human TR gene sequences. Using the TCRdist pipeline, a later analysis assigned CDR3 sequences along with most-parsimonious VDJ recombination scenarios. In a later analysis, each TCR beta chain was defined by its CDR3 amino acid sequence together with its V-gene family, and reads without a unique V-gene family were excluded. In a later analysis, 450 to 600 highly shared, low-generation-probability nucleotide sequences were removed to address suspected cross-contamination and a sequencing artifact. In a later analysis, a clonal expansion index for each public chain was calculated from normalized within-repertoire ranks of inferred template counts. Generation probabilities in a later analysis came from a VDJ recombination model fitted to out-of-frame rearrangements, and those results were checked against IGoR. In a later analysis, hypergeometric tests were used to score TCR-TCR, TCR-HLA and TCR-CMV co-occurrence, with a repertoire-size bias correction applied to TCR pairs. In a later analysis, false discovery rates were estimated by permuting HLA or CMV assignments 20 times. In a later analysis, co-occurring TCRs were grouped with DBSCAN, and TCRdist sequence similarity was added when clustering was performed within HLA-allele-positive subsets. Repertoires with fewer than 30,000 or more than 120,000 public chains, plus five repertoires with anomalous nucleotide sharing, were excluded from co-occurrence clustering. The immuneACCESS repertoire file appears here via TCRdb, limited to in-frame rearrangements. These files lack a portion of the clones; in checked studies, under half of the deficit traces to unresolved V genes, and the cause of the others is not known. V, J and clone size derive from that table, while D and trimming were established from the DNA sequence. The sample table records more than 110,000 clones; more than 75% of these occur just once. Approximately 5.1% of the sample belongs to the ten largest clones.

The cohort comprised 666 healthy bone marrow donors. At the time of sampling, every cohort member was nominally healthy, though immune exposures that went unrecorded were likely present. The donor tested CMV seronegative and was one of the 352 seronegative cohort members. Every donor gave a peripheral blood sample, and the peripheral blood mononuclear cells from that sample were used for TCR beta sequencing. Genomic DNA was extracted from the blood cell samples with the Qiagen DNeasy Blood Extraction Kit. General study outcomes and caveats: Because HLA typing was unavailable for some donors at each locus, only the typed subset was used in association tests. A later genetic analysis reported fewer N-insertions in productive TCRs among donors in an Asian-associated ancestry cluster than the roughly 650-donor mean. In a later analysis, several top co-occurrence clusters were reported to appear linked to parvovirus B19, influenza, CMV and Epstein-Barr virus. A further reported finding was that TCR beta sequences accurately predicted the HLA-A and HLA-B alleles for most subjects in the first cohort. CMV serostatus was the only immune exposure information available for the cohort. A few of the identified cytomegalovirus-associated TCR beta chains were confirmed in vitro to be specific for cytomegalovirus antigens. A later analysis found that most CMV-associated TCR beta chains appeared HLA-restricted, with HLA associations seemingly driven largely by CMV exposure. The cohort was sequenced for TCR beta chains only, and without alpha or paired-chain data the features that could be detected were limited. Broadly in line with IMGT annotations, most TCR beta V segments showed up in productive rearrangements about 90% or about 30% of the time in an earlier analysis of several hundred of the donors. In a later genetic analysis, a missense DCLRE1C variant was associated with V-gene and J-gene trimming of TCR beta chains, and the association was replicated in an independent cohort. The study listed 150 to 200 TCR beta chains as associated with cytomegalovirus. The 87-base-pair reads could not distinguish some IMGT-functional V segments, including TRBV6-2 and TRBV6-3, so those segments were excluded. Correlated functional status among segregating V segments might reflect linkage disequilibrium, but an unknown experimental factor could not be ruled out. According to a later analysis, TCR association rates differed among HLA loci, with DRB1 alleles showing the most associated TCRs and HLA-C alleles showing the fewest. Strong co-occurrence of HLA alleles, especially DR and DQ, made assigning TCR associations to individual alleles difficult. The earlier analysis of approximately 590 of the donors excluded 15 to 20 rarely observed V segments, including chromosome 9 orphons, because counts were too low. A cluster of highly shared sequence variants was judged likely to be a technical artifact of the sequencing pipeline. The classifier was reported to diagnose cytomegalovirus status with high specificity and sensitivity in both the original and validation cohorts. Presence/absence analyses assumed roughly uniform sequencing depth across donors, an assumption that may not hold. In a later analysis, HLA-associated TCR beta chains were found to be more clonally expanded and to have lower generation probabilities than equally common non-associated chains. Most TCR sequences were observed very rarely across donors, whereas some public TCRs were present in many individuals. The authors suggested that the approach could potentially be extended to other disease states and immunological phenotypes. A later analysis associated about 17,000 TCR beta sequences with specific HLA alleles at a false discovery rate of 0.05.

This clone showed up just a few times. The clone's antigen remains unknown. Within one base of it there is no much larger clone, and no base qualities were kept. The germline V gene specifies KGHSH as CDR1 and LQKENI as CDR2. V loses 3 bases of germline sequence and J loses 7 bases, and the interval between the two ends is 10 bases. The CDR3 covers 13 residues, taking in both the cysteine and the phenylalanine. Only the CDR3 DNA stays, 39 bases, in frame from base 1. The receptor was isolated from a male donor in good health and CMV-seronegative. The material sequenced was PBMCs. The chain uses TRBV18 and TRBJ1-5; a tentative D call is TRBD1 (6 bases match). Here is the DNA: TGTGCCAGCTCACCCCAGGGGTCCCAGCCCCAGCATTTT. The resulting protein is CASSPQGSQPQHF.